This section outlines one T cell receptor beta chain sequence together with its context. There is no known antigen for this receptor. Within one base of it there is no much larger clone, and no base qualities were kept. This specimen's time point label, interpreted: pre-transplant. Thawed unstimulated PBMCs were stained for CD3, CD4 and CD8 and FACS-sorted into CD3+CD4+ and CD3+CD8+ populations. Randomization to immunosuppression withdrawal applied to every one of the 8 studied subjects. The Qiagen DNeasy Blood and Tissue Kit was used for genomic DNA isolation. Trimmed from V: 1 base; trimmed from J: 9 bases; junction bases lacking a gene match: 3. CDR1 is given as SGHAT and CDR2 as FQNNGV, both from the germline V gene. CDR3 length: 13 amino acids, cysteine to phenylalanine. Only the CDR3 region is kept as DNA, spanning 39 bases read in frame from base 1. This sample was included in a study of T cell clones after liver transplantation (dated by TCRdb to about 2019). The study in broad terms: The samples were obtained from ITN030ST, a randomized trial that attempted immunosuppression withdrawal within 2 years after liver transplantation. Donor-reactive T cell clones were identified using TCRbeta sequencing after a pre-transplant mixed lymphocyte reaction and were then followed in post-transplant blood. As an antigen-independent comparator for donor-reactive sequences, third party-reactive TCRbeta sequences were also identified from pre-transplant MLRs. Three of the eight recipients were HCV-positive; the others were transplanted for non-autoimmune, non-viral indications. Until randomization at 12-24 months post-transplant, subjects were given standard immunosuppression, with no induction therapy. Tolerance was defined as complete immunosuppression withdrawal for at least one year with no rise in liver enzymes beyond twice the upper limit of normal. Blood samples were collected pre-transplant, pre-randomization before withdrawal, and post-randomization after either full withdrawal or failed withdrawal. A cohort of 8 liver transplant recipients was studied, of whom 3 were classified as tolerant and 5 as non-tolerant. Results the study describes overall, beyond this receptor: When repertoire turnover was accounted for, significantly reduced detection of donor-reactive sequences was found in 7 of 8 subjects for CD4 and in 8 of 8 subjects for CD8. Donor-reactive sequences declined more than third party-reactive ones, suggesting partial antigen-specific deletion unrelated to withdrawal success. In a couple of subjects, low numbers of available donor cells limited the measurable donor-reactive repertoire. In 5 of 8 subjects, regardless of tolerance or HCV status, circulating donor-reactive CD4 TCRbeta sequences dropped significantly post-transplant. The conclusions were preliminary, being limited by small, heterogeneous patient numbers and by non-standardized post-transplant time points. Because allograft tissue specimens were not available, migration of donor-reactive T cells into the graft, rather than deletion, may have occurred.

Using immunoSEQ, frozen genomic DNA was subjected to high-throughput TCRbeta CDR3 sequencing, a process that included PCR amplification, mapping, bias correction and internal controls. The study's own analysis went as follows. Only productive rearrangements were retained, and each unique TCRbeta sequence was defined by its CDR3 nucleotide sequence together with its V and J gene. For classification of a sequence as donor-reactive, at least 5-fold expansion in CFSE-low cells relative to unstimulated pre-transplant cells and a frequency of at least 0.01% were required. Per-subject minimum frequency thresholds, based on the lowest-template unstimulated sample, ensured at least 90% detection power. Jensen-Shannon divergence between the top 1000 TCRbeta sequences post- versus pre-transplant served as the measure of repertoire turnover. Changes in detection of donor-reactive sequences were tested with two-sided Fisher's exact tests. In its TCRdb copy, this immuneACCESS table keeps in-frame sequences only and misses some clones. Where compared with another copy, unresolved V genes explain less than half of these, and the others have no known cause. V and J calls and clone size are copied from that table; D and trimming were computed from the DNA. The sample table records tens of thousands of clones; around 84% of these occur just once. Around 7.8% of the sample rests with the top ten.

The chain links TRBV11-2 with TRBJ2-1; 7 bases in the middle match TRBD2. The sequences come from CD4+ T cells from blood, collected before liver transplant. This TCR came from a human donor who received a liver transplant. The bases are TGTGCCAGCAGCTTAGGAGGGAGGGGTGAGCAGTTCTTC. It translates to CASSLGGRGEQFF.